Below, 5 T cell receptor beta chains from the same sample are listed, as sequenced in a study of T cell repertoires in cytomegalovirus infection. TCRdb re-called the reads through MiXCR, storing one row per CDR3 protein. The sample lists 300,000 to 400,000 distinct CDR3 sequences, 25% to 35% seen once, with over 15% in the top ten. Their recognized antigens are unknown. The sequenced sample was cultured PBMCs, obtained from culture after CMV antigen stimulation. These receptors were obtained from a human donor in good health (CMV status not recorded). Some clones in this sample may be carry-over from other donors' samples.

This chain connects TRBV11-2 to TRBJ1-1, with unresolved D. V lost 7 bases, J lost 0 bases, and 15 bases lay in between. Germline V gene sequence: CDR1 SGHAT, CDR2 FQNNGV. The CDR3 loop spans 15 amino acids. CDR3 loop: CASNPGVGMNTEAFF. The CDR3 coding sequence is TGTGCCAGCAACCCGGGTGTTGGTATGAACACTGAAGCTTTCTTT. The variable domain in full, completed from reference TRBV11-2 and TRBJ1-1, reads EAGVAQSPRYKIIEKRQSVAFWCNPISGHATLYWYQQILGQGPKLLIQFQNNGVVDDSQLPKDRFSAERLKGVDSTLKIQPAKLEDSAVYLCASNPGVGMNTEAFFGQGTRLTVV.

The chain employs TRBV7-6 and TRBJ2-3, with 7 bases fitting TRBD2. J lost 2 bases, V lost 1 base, and 6 bases had no gene match. Per germline, CDR1 SGHVS and CDR2 FNYEAQ. CDR3 size: 16 residues. The CDR3 region has the DNA TGTGCCAGCAGCTTAGTCGGGGGGTCTGACACAGATACGCAGTATTTT. It specifies CASSLVGGSDTDTQYF.

This clonotype was picked up a small number of times. The chain combines TRBV10-3 with TRBJ2-3; TRBD2 matches 10 bases. After removal of 2 bases from V and 1 base from J, the junction contained 6 bases not matched to a gene. The germline V gene has CDR1 ENHRY and CDR2 SYGVKD. This CDR3 contains 17 residues. Here the CDR3 reads CAISERSSGSRTDTQYF. The CDR3 DNA follows: TGTGCCATCAGTGAGCGGTCTAGCGGGAGCCGCACAGATACGCAGTATTTT.

This sequence joins TRBV24-1 and TRBJ2-5; 12 bases fit TRBD2. Germline V CDR1 and CDR2: KGHDR, SFDVKD. The length of the CDR3 is 17 residues. Trimming took 4 bases from V and 3 from J; bases not matched to a gene: 8. The CDR3 here is CATSELAGGPGEETQYF. The CDR3 nucleotides read TGTGCCACCAGTGAGCTAGCGGGAGGGCCTGGAGAAGAGACCCAGTACTTC.

CDR3 region: CASSLGPDYGYTF. CDR3 sequence (DNA): TGTGCCAGCAGCTTAGGACCAGATTATGGCTACACCTTC. The chain combines TRBV7-2 with TRBJ1-2; D remains unclear. The CDR3 is made up of 13 amino acids. From germline, CDR1 is SGHTA and CDR2 FQGNSA. V shed 1 base and J shed 5 bases, with 8 bases lying between them.